One and the same sample provided the 7 T cell receptor beta chains below, sequenced in a study of cytomegalovirus exposure and HLA in healthy donors. Amplification used 60 Vbeta primers and 13 Jbeta primers. Profiled with immunoSEQ multiplex PCR; TCRdb holds only in-frame clones, not every one. The profile covers about 69,000 clones, with approximately 72% appearing a single time and approximately 10% taken by the ten largest. The sample consisted of PBMCs. These receptors were obtained from a woman in her twenties or thirties in good health and CMV-seronegative.

The gene calls are TRBV27 and TRBJ2-5, with D maybe TRBD2 (5 bases). The CDR3 sequence is 14 residues long. The V and J ends lost 3 bases and 0 bases respectively, with 8 bases between them. Germline CDR1 and CDR2: MNHEY and SMNVEV (reference sequence). CDR3 protein: CASSFIGNQETQYF. CDR3 sequence (DNA): TGTGCCAGCAGTTTCATCGGGAACCAAGAGACCCAGTACTTC.

The chain carries TRBV5-4 and TRBJ1-2; D might be TRBD1 (5 bases). Trimming left V 5 bases short and J 8 bases short, with 19 bases between. CDR3 length: 14 residues. Germline V gene sequence: CDR1 SGHNT, CDR2 YYREEE (reference sequence). DNA for the CDR3: TGTGCCAGCAGTAAGAGCAGGGTTTCCGCCGGCTACACCTTC. Protein sequence: CASSKSRVSAGYTF.

The chain recombines TRBV5-1 with TRBJ2-1; 8 bases align to TRBD1. Unmatched junction bases numbered 5, after V lost 2 bases and J lost 4 bases. The CDR3 extends over 15 amino acids. Looked up from germline, CDR1 is SGHRS and CDR2 is YFSETQ. CDR3: CASSFGTGSYNEQFF. The CDR3 nucleotides read TGCGCCAGCAGCTTTGGGACAGGCTCATACAATGAGCAGTTCTTC. Supplemented by reference TRBV5-1 and TRBJ2-1, the full variable domain reads KAGVTQTPRYLIKTRGQQVTLSCSPISGHRSVSWYQQTPGQGLQFLFEYFSETQRNKGNFPGRFSGRQFSNSRSEMNVSTLELGDSALYLCASSFGTGSYNEQFFGPGTRLTVL.

Comment on this clone: An end of the junction differs from the germline gene, which may be a read error. The same CDR3 arises from other DNA sequences in this sample as well. The chain has TRBV25-1 and TRBJ1-2; no definite D call. Germline V lookup: CDR1 MGHDK, CDR2 SYGVNS. This CDR3 is 15 amino acids long. CDR3 sequence reads: CASSEPMGGFYGYTF. CDR3 nucleotides: TGTGCAAGCAGTGAGCCCATGGGAGGGTTCTATGGCTACACCTTC.

This sequence joins TRBV7-9 and TRBJ2-7; 7 bases line up with TRBD2. From germline, CDR1 is SEHNR and CDR2 FQNEAQ (reference sequence). This CDR3 is 15 amino acids long. V shed 5 bases, J shed 5 bases, and the junction held 12 bases outside the gene matches. The CDR3 coding sequence is TGTGCCAGCAGCGCGACCGCGGGGGAAGGGGACGAGCAGTACTTC. It codes for CASSATAGEGDEQYF.

The table lists this clone with a few counts. J is TRBJ1-2 and V is TRBV5-1; D perhaps matches TRBD1 (5 bases). Trimming removed 0 bases from V and 3 bases from J, with 12 bases in between. This CDR3 spans 15 amino acids. Per germline, CDR1 SGHRS and CDR2 YFSETQ. CDR3 coding DNA: TGCGCCAGCAGCTTGGATCCAGGGCAAGACTATGGCTACACCTTC. It codes for CASSLDPGQDYGYTF.

The V and J genes are TRBV5-1 and TRBJ2-5; 8 positions match TRBD2. V trimming: 3 bases; J trimming: 5 bases; junction bases outside the gene matches: 12. CDR1 and CDR2 from the germline V gene are SGHRS and YFSETQ. CDR3 length: 16 amino acids. For the CDR3, the DNA is TGCGCCAGCAGCTGGCTCGGGGGGGCCGGTCTTGAGACCCAGTACTTC. Encoded protein: CASSWLGGAGLETQYF.